This TCR beta chain was profiled in a study of shared T cell receptors in the human thymus. The CDR3 covers 12 residues. Germline trimming cut 3 bases from V and 3 bases from J; bases unmatched to any gene: 0. Germline loops: CDR1 SGDLS, CDR2 YYNGEE. This clone was picked up one time. Using immunoSEQ multiplex PCR, the repertoire was profiled, and TCRdb retains in-frame clones only, with some absent. The top ten clones hold 0.008% to 0.011% of a sample with 700,000 or so clones, around 85% of them seen once. The same specimen was also included in a second study, on human thymus T cells. That source notes: The donor group consisted of healthy Finnish infants who were having corrective surgery for congenital heart defects. Thymus was obtained from resections taken during corrective heart surgery. Among thymic and blood repertoires, usage of V and J genes appeared biased. As related research reported, thymic repertoires overlapped highly among unrelated individuals.

The sequencing input was thymocytes. The chain joins TRBV9 to TRBJ2-7; 7 bases line up with TRBD2. The clonotype originates from a girl less than two years old with a congenital heart defect. CDR3 amino acids: CASSGTSYEQYF. DNA of the CDR3: TGTGCCAGCAGCGGGACTAGCTACGAGCAGTACTTC.